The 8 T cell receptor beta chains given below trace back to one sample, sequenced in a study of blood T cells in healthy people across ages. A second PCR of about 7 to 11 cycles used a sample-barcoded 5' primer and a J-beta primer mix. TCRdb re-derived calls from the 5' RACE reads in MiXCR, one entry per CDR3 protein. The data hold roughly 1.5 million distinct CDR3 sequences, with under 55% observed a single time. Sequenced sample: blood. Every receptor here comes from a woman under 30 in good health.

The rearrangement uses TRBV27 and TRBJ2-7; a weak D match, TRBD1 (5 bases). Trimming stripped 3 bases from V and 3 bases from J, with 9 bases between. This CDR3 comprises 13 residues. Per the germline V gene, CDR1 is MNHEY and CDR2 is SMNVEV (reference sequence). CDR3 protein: CASSFNQGYEQYF. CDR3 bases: TGTGCCAGCAGTTTCAATCAGGGCTACGAGCAGTACTTC.

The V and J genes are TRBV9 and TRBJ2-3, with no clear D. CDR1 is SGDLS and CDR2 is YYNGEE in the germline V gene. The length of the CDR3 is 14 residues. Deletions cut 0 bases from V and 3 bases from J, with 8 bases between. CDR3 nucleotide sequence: TGTGCCAGCAGCGTAGTGGCGGCTACAGATACGCAGTATTTT. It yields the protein CASSVVAATDTQYF. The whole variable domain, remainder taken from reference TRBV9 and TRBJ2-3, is DSGVTQTPKHLITATGQRVTLRCSPRSGDLSVYWYQQSLDQGLQFLIQYYNGEERAKGNILERFSAQQFPDLHSELNLSSLELGDSALYFCASSVVAATDTQYFGPGTRLTVL.

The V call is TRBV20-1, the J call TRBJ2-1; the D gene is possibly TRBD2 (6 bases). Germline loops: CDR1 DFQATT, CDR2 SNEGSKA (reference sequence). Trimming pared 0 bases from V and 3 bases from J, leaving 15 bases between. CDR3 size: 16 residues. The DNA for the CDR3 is TGCAGTGCTAGAGACAAGACTAGGGTTGGCTACAATGAGCAGTTCTTC. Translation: CSARDKTRVGYNEQFF.

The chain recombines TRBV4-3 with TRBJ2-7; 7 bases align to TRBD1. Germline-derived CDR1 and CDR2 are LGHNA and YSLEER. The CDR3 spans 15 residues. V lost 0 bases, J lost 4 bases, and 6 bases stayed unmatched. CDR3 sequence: CASSQERVTGYEQYF. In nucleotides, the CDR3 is TGCGCCAGCAGCCAAGAGCGGGTGACAGGGTACGAGCAGTACTTC.

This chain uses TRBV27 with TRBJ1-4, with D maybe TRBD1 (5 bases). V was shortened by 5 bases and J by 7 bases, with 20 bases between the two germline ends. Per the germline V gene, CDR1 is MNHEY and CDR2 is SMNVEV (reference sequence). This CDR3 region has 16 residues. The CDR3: CASSRLGVHEGEKLFF. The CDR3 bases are TGTGCCAGCAGTCGATTGGGGGTACATGAAGGTGAAAAACTGTTTTTT.

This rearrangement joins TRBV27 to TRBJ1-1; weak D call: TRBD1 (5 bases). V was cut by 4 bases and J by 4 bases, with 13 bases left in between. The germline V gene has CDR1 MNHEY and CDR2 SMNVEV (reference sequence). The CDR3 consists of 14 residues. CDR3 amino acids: CASSWGPAGTEAFF. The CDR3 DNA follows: TGTGCCAGCAGTTGGGGACCCGCGGGCACTGAAGCTTTCTTT.

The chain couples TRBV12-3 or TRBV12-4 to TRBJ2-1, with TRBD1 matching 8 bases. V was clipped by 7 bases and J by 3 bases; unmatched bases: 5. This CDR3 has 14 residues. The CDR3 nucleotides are TGTGCCAGCACCTGGGGGACAGGCTACAATGAGCAGTTCTTC. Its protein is CASTWGTGYNEQFF.

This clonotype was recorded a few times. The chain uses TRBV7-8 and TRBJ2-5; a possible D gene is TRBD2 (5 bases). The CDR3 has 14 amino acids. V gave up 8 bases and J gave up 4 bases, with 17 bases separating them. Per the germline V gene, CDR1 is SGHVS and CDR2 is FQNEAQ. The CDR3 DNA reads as TGTGCCAGCCTGCATGCGGGCGGGCCAGAGACCCAGTACTTC. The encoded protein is CASLHAGGPETQYF.